Each of the 16 T cell receptor beta chains below was sequenced from the same sample in a study of blood T cell repertoires in COVID-19. Only in-frame clones appear in the TCRdb table, and some are missing; sequencing was by immunoSEQ multiplex PCR. Of 200,000 to 300,000 clones listed, roughly 88% are singletons. Sequenced input: peripheral blood. These receptors were collected from a woman aged 25 to 45 with COVID-19, enrolled during active disease.

This chain links TRBV7-2 with TRBJ2-1; 9 positions agree with TRBD2. This CDR3 spans 17 amino acids. J was trimmed by 0 bases and V by 3 bases; bases with no gene match: 6. Germline V lookup: CDR1 SGHTA, CDR2 FQGNSA. CDR3 sequence (DNA): TGTGCCAGCAGCTTGGGGCGGGGGGGATACTCCTACAATGAGCAGTTCTTC. Protein sequence: CASSLGRGGYSYNEQFF.

V is TRBV6-6 and J is TRBJ1-1; D perhaps matches TRBD1 (5 bases). CDR1 is MNHNY and CDR2 is SVGAGI in the germline V gene (reference sequence). V gave up 0 bases and J gave up 6 bases, with 5 bases separating them. The CDR3 runs 12 residues. The CDR3 region is CASSYSGAEAFF. CDR3 nucleotides: TGTGCCAGCAGTTACTCAGGGGCTGAAGCTTTCTTT.

The genes are TRBV4-2 and TRBJ1-5; 10 bases agree with TRBD1. This CDR3 has 16 amino acids. Germline trimming cut 0 bases from V and 2 bases from J; bases unmatched to any gene: 1. Per germline, CDR1 LGHNA and CDR2 YNFKEQ. In DNA, the CDR3 is TGTGCCAGCAGCCAAGATGGGACAGGGGGCAATCAGCCCCAGCATTTT. Translation: CASSQDGTGGNQPQHF.

The chain uses TRBV23-1 and TRBJ2-7; 9 bases line up with TRBD1. TRBV23-1 is an ORF; its function is uncertain. V lost 0 bases, J lost 4 bases, and 10 bases stayed unmatched. The CDR3 contains 17 residues. DNA of the CDR3: TGCGCCAGCAGTCAATCCCAACAGGGGGCAAATCTATACGAGCAGTACGTC. Translation gives CASSQSQQGANLYEQYV.

The V and J genes are TRBV6-1 and TRBJ1-2; 9 bases are shared with TRBD1. Germline V CDR1 and CDR2: MNHNS, SASEGT. V lost 4 bases to trimming and J lost 7 bases; unmatched junction nucleotides: 13. The CDR3 runs to 16 residues. DNA of the CDR3: TGTGCCAGCAGTGGGGGGGGACAGGGCCGGAGGAGTGGCTACACCTTC. Protein sequence: CASSGGGQGRRSGYTF.

The V and J genes are TRBV18 and TRBJ2-3, with D possibly being TRBD2 (6 bases). Trimming removed 3 bases from V and 0 bases from J, with 13 bases in between. There are 16 residues in the CDR3. Germline V gives CDR1 KGHSH, CDR2 LQKENI. The CDR3 nucleotides read TGTGCCAGCTCACCCCTGGGGCGGGACAGCACAGATACGCAGTATTTT. Translation: CASSPLGRDSTDTQYF. Filled out from reference TRBV18 and TRBJ2-3, the complete variable domain reads NAGVMQNPRHLVRRRGQEARLRCSPMKGHSHVYWYRQLPEEGLKFMVYLQKENIIDESGMPKERFSAEFPKEGPSILRIQQVVRGDSAAYFCASSPLGRDSTDTQYFGPGTRLTVL.

This chain uses TRBV4-3 with TRBJ1-1; the D gene is possibly TRBD1 (6 bases). Germline loops: CDR1 LGHNA, CDR2 YSLEER. V lost 0 bases to trimming and J lost 8 bases, with 10 bases between them. This CDR3 comprises 13 residues. CDR3 residues: CASSQDPTGEAFF. The CDR3 DNA is TGCGCCAGCAGCCAAGATCCGACAGGAGAAGCTTTCTTT.

The J gene is TRBJ2-3, the V gene TRBV24-1, with 8 bases identical to TRBD2. This CDR3 spans 19 amino acids. Germline lookup yields CDR1 KGHDR and CDR2 SFDVKD. V lost 2 bases, J lost 2 bases, and 14 bases stayed unmatched. The chain's CDR3 is CATSDSLPQRGLPTDTQYF. CDR3 in DNA: TGTGCCACCAGTGATTCCCTCCCCCAGCGGGGGCTCCCCACAGATACGCAGTATTTT.

V is TRBV13 and J is TRBJ1-5; D unresolved. Germline assignment: CDR1 PRHDT and CDR2 FYEKMQ (reference sequence). The V end lost 2 bases, the J end lost 0 bases, and 5 bases lay between the germline ends. This CDR3 contains 14 residues. CDR3 amino acids: CASSLYGSNQPQHF. The CDR3 DNA follows: TGTGCCAGCAGCTTATACGGTAGCAATCAGCCCCAGCATTTT.

The J gene is TRBJ2-1, the V gene TRBV3-1 (or the pseudogene TRBV3-2); TRBD1 agrees at 8 bases. Germline values: CDR1 LGHDT, CDR2 YNNKEL (reference sequence). V shed 2 bases and J 4 bases; nucleotides not matched to a gene: 7. The CDR3 has 16 residues. The CDR3 spells CASSQNRRTGYNEQFF. CDR3 in DNA: TGTGCCAGCAGCCAAAACCGGCGGACAGGGTACAATGAGCAGTTCTTC.

The chain has TRBV28 and TRBJ1-2, with 12 bases fitting TRBD1. V shed 8 bases, J shed 4 bases, and the junction held 5 bases outside the gene matches. The CDR3 sequence is 14 residues long. Germline V gene lookup returns CDR1 MDHEN and CDR2 SYDVKM. The chain's CDR3 is CASCRDRGPYGYTF. The CDR3 region has the DNA TGTGCCAGCTGCCGGGACAGGGGGCCCTATGGCTACACCTTC.

This chain connects TRBV28 to TRBJ2-3; the D is unclear. Germline CDR1 is MDHEN and CDR2 is SYDVKM. This CDR3 contains 13 residues. Trimming left V 5 bases short and J 4 bases short, with 10 bases between. Here the CDR3 reads CASSVQAPDTQYF. DNA for the CDR3: TGTGCCAGCAGTGTGCAGGCCCCAGATACGCAGTATTTT. The entire variable domain, with the rest obtained from reference TRBV28 and TRBJ2-3, is as follows: DVKVTQSSRYLVKRTGEKVFLECVQDMDHENMFWYRQDPGLGLRLIYFSYDVKMKEKGDIPEGYSVSREKKERFSLILESASTNQTSMYLCASSVQAPDTQYFGPGTRLTVL.

The chain employs TRBV21-1 and TRBJ1-3. TRBV21-1 is a pseudogene locus. The CDR3 spans 15 residues. CDR3 DNA sequence: TGTGCCAGCAGCGCCCGGACTAAGAACGGAAACACCATATATTTT. It encodes CASSARTKNGNTIYF.

The chain uses TRBV3-1 (or the pseudogene TRBV3-2) and TRBJ1-6; D is unclear. There are 15 residues in the CDR3. The V end lost 1 base, the J end lost 2 bases, and 6 bases lay between the germline ends. CDR1 and CDR2 (germline): LGHDT, YNNKEL (reference sequence). CDR3 protein: CASSQGAAYNSPLHF. The CDR3 coding sequence is TGTGCCAGCAGCCAAGGGGCAGCCTATAATTCACCCCTCCACTTT.

This clone was seen once. The genes are TRBV6-5 and TRBJ1-1, with unresolved D. From germline, CDR1 is MNHEY and CDR2 SVGAGI. Trimming took off 5 bases at V and 10 bases at J, with 20 bases between the two ends. The CDR3 contains 14 residues. This chain's CDR3 is CASSTAGVSLGAFF. The CDR3 bases are TGTGCCAGCAGTACGGCGGGAGTATCATTGGGAGCTTTCTTT.

The chain employs TRBV9 and TRBJ2-3; 10 bases align to TRBD1. Per germline, CDR1 SGDLS and CDR2 YYNGEE. This CDR3 has 17 residues. The V and J ends lost 0 bases and 2 bases, in that order; junction bases with no gene match: 6. The CDR3 region has the DNA TGTGCCAGCAGCGTAGGACAGGGGGCGCAATTCACAGATACGCAGTATTTT. Amino acids: CASSVGQGAQFTDTQYF.